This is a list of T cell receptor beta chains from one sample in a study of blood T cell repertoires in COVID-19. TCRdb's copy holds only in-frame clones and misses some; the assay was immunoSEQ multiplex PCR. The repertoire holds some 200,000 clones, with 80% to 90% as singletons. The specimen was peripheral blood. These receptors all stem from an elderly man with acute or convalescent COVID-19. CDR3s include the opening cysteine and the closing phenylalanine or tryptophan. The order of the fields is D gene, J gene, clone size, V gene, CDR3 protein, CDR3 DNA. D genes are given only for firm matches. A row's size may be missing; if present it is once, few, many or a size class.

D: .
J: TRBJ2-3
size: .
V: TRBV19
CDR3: CASKDHAPSKDTQYF
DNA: TGTGCCAGTAAAGATCATGCTCCAAGCAAGGATACGCAGTATTTT

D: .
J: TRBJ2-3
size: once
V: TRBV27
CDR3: CASSLGGHTQYF
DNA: TGTGCCAGCAGTCTCGGGGGGCACACGCAGTATTTT

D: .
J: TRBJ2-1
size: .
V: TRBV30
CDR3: CAWSVPNGEQFF
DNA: TGTGCCTGGAGTGTACCTAACGGTGAGCAGTTCTTC

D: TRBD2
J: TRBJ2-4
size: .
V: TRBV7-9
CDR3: CASSFPSGRSSGNIQYF
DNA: TGTGCCAGCAGCTTTCCTAGCGGGAGATCTAGTGGAAACATTCAGTACTTC

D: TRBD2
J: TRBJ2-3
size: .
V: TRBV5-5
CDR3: CASSSIIRLAGESSTDTQYF
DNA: TGTGCCAGCAGCTCAATCATAAGGCTAGCGGGAGAGTCTAGCACAGATACGCAGTATTTT

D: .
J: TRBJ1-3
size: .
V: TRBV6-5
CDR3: CASSSGQSGNTIYF
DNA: TGTGCCAGCAGTAGCGGACAGTCTGGAAACACCATATATTTT

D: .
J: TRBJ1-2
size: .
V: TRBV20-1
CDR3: CSASRENNYGYTF
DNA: TGCAGTGCTAGTAGGGAGAATAACTATGGCTACACCTTC

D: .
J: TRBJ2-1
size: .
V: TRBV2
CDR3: CASSDLAGLNNEQFF
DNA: TGTGCCAGCAGTGATCTTGCAGGTCTGAACAATGAGCAGTTCTTC

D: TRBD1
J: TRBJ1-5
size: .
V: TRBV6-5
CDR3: CASSPDRAGQPQHF
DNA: TGTGCCAGCAGCCCAGACAGGGCGGGGCAGCCCCAGCATTTT

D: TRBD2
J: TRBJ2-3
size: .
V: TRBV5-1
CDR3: CASAMIGSGSTDTQYF
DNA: TGCGCCAGCGCGATGATTGGTAGCGGGAGCACAGATACGCAGTATTTT

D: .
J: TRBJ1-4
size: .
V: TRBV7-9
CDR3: CASSTRTISTNEKLFF
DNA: TGTGCCAGCAGCACACGGACAATCTCAACTAATGAAAAACTGTTTTTT

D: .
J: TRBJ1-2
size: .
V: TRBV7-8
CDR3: CASSPRWSDGYTF
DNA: TGTGCCAGCAGCCCCCGATGGTCGGATGGCTACACCTTC